This TCR beta chain emerged from a study of sequential checkpoint blockade in melanoma. Whole-study context: Arm A got nivolumab then ipilimumab; arm B the reverse, 1:1.

CDR3 size: 19 residues. Germline lookup yields CDR1 MNHEY and CDR2 SMNVEV (reference sequence). The protocol was immunoSEQ multiplex PCR, while the TCRdb copy is restricted to in-frame clones and leaves out a portion. Among 20,000 to 25,000 clones, nearly 70% were seen once, and the ten largest hold about 20%. About this clone: Its ends do not fully match the called genes, so a read error is possible. At the DNA level, this CDR3 is encoded by other sequences in the same sample as well.

Treatment of the sample: randomized to nivolumab then ipilimumab (arm A) or the reverse (arm B). Sequenced here: CD8+ T cells sorted from blood (inferred from file names), sampled from a patient given nivolumab and ipilimumab in sequence. This sequence joins TRBV27 and TRBJ2-7; no reliable D call. This receptor was taken from a human donor with melanoma. The CDR3 protein is CASSLTFSPTPTAPYEQYF. As DNA, the CDR3 is TGCGCCAGCAGTTTAACCTTCAGCCCCACCCCTACAGCTCCCTACGAGCAGTACTTC.